These 19 T cell receptor beta chains came from one sample sequenced in a study of cytomegalovirus exposure and HLA in healthy donors. The PCR made use of 60 Vbeta and 13 Jbeta primers. Libraries were prepared by immunoSEQ multiplex PCR; TCRdb keeps only in-frame clonotypes and omits some of them. Seen here are about 71,000 clones, 60% to 70% observed once, and the top ten hold 6.5% to 8%. The specimen was PBMCs. The receptors were sampled from a man aged 35 to 55 in good health and CMV-seropositive.

The genes are TRBV9 and TRBJ1-1; D unclear. From germline, CDR1 is SGDLS and CDR2 YYNGEE. The CDR3 covers 13 residues. V lost 3 bases and J lost 2, with 8 bases in between. CDR3 amino acids: CASSAPPNTEAFF. The CDR3, as DNA: TGTGCCAGCAGCGCCCCTCCTAACACTGAAGCTTTCTTT.

Concerning this clone: At the DNA level, this CDR3 is encoded by other sequences in the same sample as well. The chain uses TRBV5-1 and TRBJ2-5, with 9 bases lining up with TRBD2. The length of the CDR3 is 16 residues. The germline gives CDR1 SGHRS, CDR2 YFSETQ. V lost 2 bases to trimming and J lost 5 bases; unmatched junction nucleotides: 10. In DNA form, the CDR3 reads TGCGCCAGCAGCTTAGAACCGGGGACTAGCTTGGAGACCCAGTACTTC. Protein sequence: CASSLEPGTSLETQYF.

V usage is TRBV29-1 and J usage is TRBJ1-1, with TRBD1 identical over 8 bases. V was clipped by 4 bases and J by 2 bases; unmatched bases: 3. The CDR3 sequence is 13 residues long. In germline, CDR1 is SQVTM, CDR2 ANQGSEA. CDR3 bases: TGCAGCGTTGTTGGACAGGGAAACACTGAAGCTTTCTTT. This encodes CSVVGQGNTEAFF.

The rearrangement uses TRBV29-1 and TRBJ2-5; 12 bases map to TRBD2. CDR1 and CDR2 (germline): SQVTM, ANQGSEA. After removal of 3 bases from V and 2 bases from J, the junction contained 7 bases not matched to a gene. The CDR3 sequence is 16 residues long. The CDR3 sequence is CSVEVGTSGHQETQYF. CDR3 nucleotide sequence: TGCAGCGTTGAGGTTGGGACTAGCGGGCATCAAGAGACCCAGTACTTC. Full variable domain (rest looked up from reference TRBV29-1 and TRBJ2-5): SAVISQKPSRDICQRGTSLTIQCQVDSQVTMMFWYRQQPGQSLTLIATANQGSEATYESGFVIDKFPISRPNLTFSTLTVSNMSPEDSSIYLCSVEVGTSGHQETQYFGPGTRLLVL.

The J gene is TRBJ1-4, the V gene TRBV4-1, with 7 bases aligning to TRBD1. Germline V gene lookup returns CDR1 MGHRA and CDR2 YSYEKL. The CDR3 is 16 residues long. The trim removed 4 bases at V and 4 bases at J, leaving 9 bases unmatched. The CDR3 nucleotides are TGCGCCAGCAGCCCCATGCGGGACAGCCATAATGAAAAACTGTTTTTT. It translates to CASSPMRDSHNEKLFF.

The chain recombines TRBV7-9 with TRBJ2-6; D perhaps matches TRBD1 (5 bases). The germline gives CDR1 SEHNR, CDR2 FQNEAQ (reference sequence). Trimming left V 7 bases short and J 0 bases short, with 22 bases between. This CDR3 has 19 residues. The CDR3 spells CASTPGVRGSHSGANVLTF. Here the CDR3 DNA reads TGTGCCAGCACACCGGGTGTAAGGGGCTCCCACTCTGGGGCCAACGTCCTGACTTTC.

The V call is TRBV5-4, the J call TRBJ1-4; 8 bases agree with TRBD1. Germline V gives CDR1 SGHNT, CDR2 YYREEE (reference sequence). V was pared by 3 bases and J by 4 bases, with 8 bases of the junction left unmatched. There are 16 residues in the CDR3. The CDR3 is CASSSPFGQGNEKLFF. DNA for the CDR3: TGTGCCAGCAGCTCGCCGTTCGGACAGGGTAATGAAAAACTGTTTTTT.

This chain uses TRBV27 with TRBJ2-7, with TRBD1 matching over 8 bases. Trimming cost V 6 bases and J 3 bases; bases outside gene matches: 16. Germline V lookup: CDR1 MNHEY, CDR2 SMNVEV (reference sequence). CDR3 length: 17 amino acids. CDR3 loop: CASRPGGFVVMVYEQYF. DNA for the CDR3: TGTGCCAGCAGGCCAGGGGGCTTCGTCGTAATGGTCTACGAGCAGTACTTC.

This clone was seen more than once but under ten times. Here the CDR3 reads CASSQTDTGVEKLFF. The CDR3, as DNA: TGTGCCAGCAGTCAAACGGACACTGGGGTTGAAAAACTGTTTTTT. The chain is built from TRBV2 and TRBJ1-4; perhaps TRBD1 as D (5 bases). The germline V and J ends were trimmed by 5 bases and 7 bases, with 17 bases remaining between them. CDR1 and CDR2 (germline): SNHLY, FYNNEI. This CDR3 spans 15 amino acids.

The chain combines TRBV19 with TRBJ2-5; TRBD2 aligns across 15 bases. Germline V gives CDR1 LNHDA, CDR2 SQIVND (reference sequence). This CDR3 spans 16 amino acids. Trimming took 6 bases from V and 5 from J; bases not matched to a gene: 7. CDR3: CASSGGTSGRFETQYF. The CDR3 nucleotides are TGTGCCAGTAGCGGCGGGACTAGCGGGAGGTTTGAGACCCAGTACTTC.

This clone was seen a few times. This sequence joins TRBV4-2 and TRBJ2-7; 8 positions match TRBD2. The CDR3 covers 16 residues. Germline V gene sequence: CDR1 LGHNA, CDR2 YNFKEQ. J gave up 3 bases and V 4 bases, and 11 bases lay outside the gene matches. CDR3 DNA: TGTGCCAGCAGCCCGGGGGGGAGCGGGAGTCTCTACGAGCAGTACTTC. It encodes CASSPGGSGSLYEQYF.

This clone was detected a few times. The chain uses TRBV28 and TRBJ1-2; a possible D gene is TRBD1 (5 bases). V lost 7 bases and J 2 bases, leaving 11 bases between the germline ends. CDR1 and CDR2 (germline): MDHEN, SYDVKM. This CDR3 comprises 13 residues. The CDR3 bases are TGTGCCAGCACCGAACAGGTGAACTATGGCTACACCTTC. Its translation is CASTEQVNYGYTF.

The V call is TRBV5-1, the J call TRBJ2-1; 7 bases align to TRBD1. J was trimmed by 8 bases and V by 5 bases; bases with no gene match: 7. Germline-derived CDR1 and CDR2 are SGHRS and YFSETQ. There are 13 residues in the CDR3. This CDR3 reads CASSFDRVDEQFF. The DNA of the CDR3 is TGCGCCAGCAGTTTTGACAGGGTCGATGAGCAGTTCTTC.

CDR3 DNA sequence: TGTGCCAGCCGGAGCACAGATACGCAGTATTTT. Protein: CASRSTDTQYF. This chain links TRBV6-6 with TRBJ2-3; unclear D gene. The V end lost 8 bases, the J end lost 0 bases, and 3 bases lay between the germline ends. The CDR3 has 11 amino acids. Germline CDR1 is MNHNY and CDR2 is SVGAGI (reference sequence).

The V and J genes are TRBV28 and TRBJ1-4; D uncertain. This CDR3 region has 12 residues. Germline values: CDR1 MDHEN, CDR2 SYDVKM. V was shortened by 5 bases and J by 8 bases, with 9 bases between the two germline ends. The CDR3 DNA reads as TGTGCCAGCAGTGTGATGGGCGAAAAACTGTTTTTT. Amino acid sequence: CASSVMGEKLFF.

The rearrangement links TRBV15 to TRBJ1-5; TRBD1 agrees at 7 bases. The V gene's germline CDR1 is LNHNV and CDR2 YYDKDF (reference sequence). Trimming took 8 bases from V and 2 from J; bases not matched to a gene: 12. The CDR3 has 16 amino acids. CDR3 sequence: CATRQGGSAGNQPQHF. CDR3 nucleotide sequence: TGTGCCACCCGGCAGGGGGGTTCCGCGGGCAATCAGCCCCAGCATTTT.

The chain has TRBV5-4 and TRBJ2-6; D gene uncertain. There are 14 residues in the CDR3. With 7 bases removed from V and 1 base from J, the gap between germline ends came to 9 bases. CDR1 and CDR2 from the germline V gene are SGHNT and YYREEE (reference sequence). This chain's CDR3 is CASVADSGANVLTF. The CDR3 DNA is TGTGCCAGCGTGGCCGATTCTGGGGCCAACGTCCTGACTTTC. The full variable domain, in which reference TRBV5-4 and TRBJ2-6 provide the parts outside the CDR3, is ETGVTQSPTHLIKTRGQQVTLRCSSQSGHNTVSWYQQALGQGPQFIFQYYREEENGRGNFPPRFSGLQFPNYSSELNVNALELDDSALYLCASVADSGANVLTFGAGSRLTVL.

The gene calls are TRBV29-1 and TRBJ2-7; D perhaps matches TRBD1 (5 bases). Trimming took off 0 bases at V and 10 bases at J, with 13 bases between the two ends. The germline V gene has CDR1 SQVTM and CDR2 ANQGSEA. The CDR3 has 12 amino acids. CDR3 protein: CSVEDGANFQYF. CDR3 in DNA: TGCAGCGTTGAAGATGGGGCGAACTTTCAGTACTTC.

This clone came up once. V is TRBV19 and J is TRBJ2-5, with TRBD2 identical over 16 bases. With 3 bases clipped from V and 5 bases from J, the junction kept 15 bases outside the gene matches. The germline CDR1 and CDR2 sequences are LNHDA and SQIVND (reference sequence). This CDR3 comprises 20 residues. CDR3 DNA: TGTGCCAGTAGTATTCCCTCCACCGGGACTAGCGGGAGGGCCGGCGAGACCCAGTACTTC. Translation gives CASSIPSTGTSGRAGETQYF. The whole variable domain, remainder taken from reference TRBV19 and TRBJ2-5, is DGGITQSPKYLFRKEGQNVTLSCEQNLNHDAMYWYRQDPGQGLRLIYYSQIVNDFQKGDIAEGYSVSREKKESFPLTVTSAQKNPTAFYLCASSIPSTGTSGRAGETQYFGPGTRLLVL.